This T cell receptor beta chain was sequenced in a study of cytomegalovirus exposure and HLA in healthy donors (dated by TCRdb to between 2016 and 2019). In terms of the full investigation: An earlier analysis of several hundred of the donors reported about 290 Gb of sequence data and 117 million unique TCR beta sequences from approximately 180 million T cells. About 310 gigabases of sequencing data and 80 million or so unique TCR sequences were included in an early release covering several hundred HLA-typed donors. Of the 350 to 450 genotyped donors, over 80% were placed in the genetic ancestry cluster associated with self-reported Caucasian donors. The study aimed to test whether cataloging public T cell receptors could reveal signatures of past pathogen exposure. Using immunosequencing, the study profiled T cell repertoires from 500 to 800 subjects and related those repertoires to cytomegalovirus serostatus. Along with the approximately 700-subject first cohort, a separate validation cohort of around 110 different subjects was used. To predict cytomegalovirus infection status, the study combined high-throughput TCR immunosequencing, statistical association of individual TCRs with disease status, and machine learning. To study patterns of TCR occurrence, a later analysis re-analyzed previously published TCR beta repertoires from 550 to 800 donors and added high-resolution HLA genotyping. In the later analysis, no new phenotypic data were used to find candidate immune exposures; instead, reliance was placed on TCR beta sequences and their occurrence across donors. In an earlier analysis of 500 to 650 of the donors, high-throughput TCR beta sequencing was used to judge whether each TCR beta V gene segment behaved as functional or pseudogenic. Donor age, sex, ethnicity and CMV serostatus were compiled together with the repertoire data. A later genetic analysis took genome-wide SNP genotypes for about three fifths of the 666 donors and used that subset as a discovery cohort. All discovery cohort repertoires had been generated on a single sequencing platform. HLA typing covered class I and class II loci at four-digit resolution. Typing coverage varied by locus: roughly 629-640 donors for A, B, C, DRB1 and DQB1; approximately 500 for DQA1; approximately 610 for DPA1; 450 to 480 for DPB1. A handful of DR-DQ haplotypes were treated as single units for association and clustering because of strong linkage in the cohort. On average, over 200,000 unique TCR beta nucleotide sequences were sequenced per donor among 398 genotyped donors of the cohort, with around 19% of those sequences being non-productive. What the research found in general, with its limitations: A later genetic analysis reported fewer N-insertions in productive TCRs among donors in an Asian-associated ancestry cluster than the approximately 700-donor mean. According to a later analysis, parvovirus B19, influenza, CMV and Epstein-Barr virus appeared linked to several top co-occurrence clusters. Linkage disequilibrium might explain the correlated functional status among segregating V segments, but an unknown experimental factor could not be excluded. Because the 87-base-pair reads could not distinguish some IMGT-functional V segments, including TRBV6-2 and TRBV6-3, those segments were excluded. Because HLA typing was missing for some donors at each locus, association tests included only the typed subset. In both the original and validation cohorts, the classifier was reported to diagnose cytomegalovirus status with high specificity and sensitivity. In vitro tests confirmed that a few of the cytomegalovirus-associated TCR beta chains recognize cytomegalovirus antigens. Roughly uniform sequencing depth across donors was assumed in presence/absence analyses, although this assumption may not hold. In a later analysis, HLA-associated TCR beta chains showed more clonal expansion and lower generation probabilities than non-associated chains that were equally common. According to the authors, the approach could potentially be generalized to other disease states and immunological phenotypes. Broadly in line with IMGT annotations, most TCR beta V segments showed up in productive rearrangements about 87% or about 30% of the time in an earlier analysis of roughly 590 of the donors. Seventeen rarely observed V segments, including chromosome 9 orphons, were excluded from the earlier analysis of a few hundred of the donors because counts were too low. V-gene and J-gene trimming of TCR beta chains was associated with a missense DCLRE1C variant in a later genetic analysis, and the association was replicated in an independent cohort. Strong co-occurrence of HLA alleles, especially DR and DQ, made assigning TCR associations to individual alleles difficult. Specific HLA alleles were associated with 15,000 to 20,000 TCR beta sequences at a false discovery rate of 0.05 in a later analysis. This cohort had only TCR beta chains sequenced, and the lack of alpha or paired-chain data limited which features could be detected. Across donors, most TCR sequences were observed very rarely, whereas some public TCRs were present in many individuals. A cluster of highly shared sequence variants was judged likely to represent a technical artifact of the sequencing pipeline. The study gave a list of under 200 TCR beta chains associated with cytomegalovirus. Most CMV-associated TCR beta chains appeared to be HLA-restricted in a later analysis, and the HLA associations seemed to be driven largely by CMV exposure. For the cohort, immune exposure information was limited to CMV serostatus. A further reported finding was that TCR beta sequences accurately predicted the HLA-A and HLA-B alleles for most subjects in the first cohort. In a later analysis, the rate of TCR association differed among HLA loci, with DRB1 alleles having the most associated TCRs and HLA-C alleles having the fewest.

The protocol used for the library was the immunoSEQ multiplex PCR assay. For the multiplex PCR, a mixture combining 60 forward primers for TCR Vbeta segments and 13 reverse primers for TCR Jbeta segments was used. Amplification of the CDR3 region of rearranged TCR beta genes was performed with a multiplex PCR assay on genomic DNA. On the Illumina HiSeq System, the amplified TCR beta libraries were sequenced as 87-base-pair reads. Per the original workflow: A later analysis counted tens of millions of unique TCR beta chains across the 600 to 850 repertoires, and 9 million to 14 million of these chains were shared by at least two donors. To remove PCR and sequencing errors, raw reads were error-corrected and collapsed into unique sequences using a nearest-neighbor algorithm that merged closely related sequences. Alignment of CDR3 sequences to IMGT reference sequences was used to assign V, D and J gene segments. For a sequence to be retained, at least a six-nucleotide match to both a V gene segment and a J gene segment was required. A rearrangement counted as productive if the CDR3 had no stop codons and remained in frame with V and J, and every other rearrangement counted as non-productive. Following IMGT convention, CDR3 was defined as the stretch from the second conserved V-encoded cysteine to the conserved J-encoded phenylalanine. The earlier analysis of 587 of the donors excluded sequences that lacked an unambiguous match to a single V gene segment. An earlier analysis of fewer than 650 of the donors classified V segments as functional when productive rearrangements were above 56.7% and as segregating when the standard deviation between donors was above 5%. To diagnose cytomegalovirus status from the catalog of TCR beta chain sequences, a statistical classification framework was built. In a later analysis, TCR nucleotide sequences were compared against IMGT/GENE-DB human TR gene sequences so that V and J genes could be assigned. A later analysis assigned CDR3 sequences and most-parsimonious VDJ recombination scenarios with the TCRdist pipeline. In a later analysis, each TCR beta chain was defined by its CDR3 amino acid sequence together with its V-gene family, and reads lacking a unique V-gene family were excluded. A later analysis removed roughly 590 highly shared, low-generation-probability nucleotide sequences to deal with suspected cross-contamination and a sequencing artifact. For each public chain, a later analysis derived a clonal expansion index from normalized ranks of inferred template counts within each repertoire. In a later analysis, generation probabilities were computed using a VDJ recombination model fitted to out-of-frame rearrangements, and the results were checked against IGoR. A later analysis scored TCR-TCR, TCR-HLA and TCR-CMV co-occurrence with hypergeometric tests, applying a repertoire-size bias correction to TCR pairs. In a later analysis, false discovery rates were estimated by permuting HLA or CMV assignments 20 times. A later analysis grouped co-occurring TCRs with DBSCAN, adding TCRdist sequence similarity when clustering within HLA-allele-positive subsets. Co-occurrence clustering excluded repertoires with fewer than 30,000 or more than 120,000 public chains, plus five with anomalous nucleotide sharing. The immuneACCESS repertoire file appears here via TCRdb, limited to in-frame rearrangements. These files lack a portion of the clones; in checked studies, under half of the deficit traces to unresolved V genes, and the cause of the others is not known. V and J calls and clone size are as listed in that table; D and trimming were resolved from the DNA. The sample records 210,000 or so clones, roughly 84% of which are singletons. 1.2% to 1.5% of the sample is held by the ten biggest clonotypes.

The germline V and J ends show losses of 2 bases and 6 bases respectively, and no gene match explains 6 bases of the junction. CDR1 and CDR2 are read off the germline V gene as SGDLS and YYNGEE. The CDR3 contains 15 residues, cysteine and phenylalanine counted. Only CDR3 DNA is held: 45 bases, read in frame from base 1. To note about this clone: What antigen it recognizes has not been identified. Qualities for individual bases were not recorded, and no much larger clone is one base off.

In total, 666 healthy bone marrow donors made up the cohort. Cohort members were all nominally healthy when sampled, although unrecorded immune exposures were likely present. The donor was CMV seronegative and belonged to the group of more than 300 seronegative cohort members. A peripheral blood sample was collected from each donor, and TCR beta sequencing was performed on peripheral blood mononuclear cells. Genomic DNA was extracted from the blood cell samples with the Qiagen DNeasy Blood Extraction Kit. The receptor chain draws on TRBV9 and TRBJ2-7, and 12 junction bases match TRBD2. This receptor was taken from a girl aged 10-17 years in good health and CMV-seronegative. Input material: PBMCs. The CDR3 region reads CASSVSPSGRAEQYF. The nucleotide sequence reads TGTGCCAGCAGCGTCTCCCCTAGCGGGAGGGCCGAGCAGTACTTC.